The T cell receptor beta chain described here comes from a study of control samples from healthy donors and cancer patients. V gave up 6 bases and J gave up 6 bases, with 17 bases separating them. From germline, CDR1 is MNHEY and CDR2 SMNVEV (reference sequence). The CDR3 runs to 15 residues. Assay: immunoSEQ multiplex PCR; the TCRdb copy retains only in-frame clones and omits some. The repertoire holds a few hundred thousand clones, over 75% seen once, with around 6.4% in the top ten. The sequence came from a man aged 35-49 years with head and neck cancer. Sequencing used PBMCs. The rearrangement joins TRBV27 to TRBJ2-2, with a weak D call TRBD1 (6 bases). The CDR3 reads CASRSQGNLAGELFF. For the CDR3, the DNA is TGTGCCAGCAGGTCACAGGGAAACCTCGCCGGGGAGCTGTTTTTT.